Detailed here is one T cell receptor beta chain. Its antigen is unidentified. This record belongs to a study of T cell responses to AZD1222 COVID-19 vaccine. In the study overall: It was second doses at about 4 or about 12 weeks that were pooled. Study-level points and caveats: Unmutated regions of variants are reportedly targeted by nearly half of spike-specific TCRs. Scientists sampled the repertoires only once the peak T cell response had passed. Females outnumbered males among donors, who were mostly white British; clonal diversity was possibly underestimated.

TCRdb's table, derived via immunoSEQ multiplex PCR, lists solely in-frame clones and lacks some. The sample includes approximately 190,000 clones, just over 90% of them seen just once. The TCR sequence derives from an adult in good health. The material was peripheral blood, obtained on day 0 of AZD1222 vaccination.

The CDR3 DNA is TGTGCCAGCTCCACAGGGGGCCTAACCCAAGAGACCCAGTACTTC. It codes for CASSTGGLTQETQYF. The chain recombines TRBV18 with TRBJ2-5; the match to TRBD1 covers 9 bases. This CDR3 is 15 amino acids long. J was trimmed by 1 base and V by 6 bases; bases with no gene match: 6. Germline V lookup: CDR1 KGHSH, CDR2 LQKENI.